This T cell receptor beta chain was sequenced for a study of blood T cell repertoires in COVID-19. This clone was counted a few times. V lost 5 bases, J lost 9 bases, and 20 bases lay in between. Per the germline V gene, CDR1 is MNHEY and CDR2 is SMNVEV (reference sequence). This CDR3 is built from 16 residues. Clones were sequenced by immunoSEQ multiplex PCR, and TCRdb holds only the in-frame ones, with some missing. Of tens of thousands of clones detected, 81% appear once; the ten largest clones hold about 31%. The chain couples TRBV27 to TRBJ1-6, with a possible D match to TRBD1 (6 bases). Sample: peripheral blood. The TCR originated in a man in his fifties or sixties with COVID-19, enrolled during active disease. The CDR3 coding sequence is TGTGCCAGCAGTCCTAGACCGACGGGGGGCAGTTCACCCCTCCACTTT. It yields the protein CASSPRPTGGSSPLHF.